What follows describes a single T cell receptor beta chain. Antigen: not known. The entry originates in a study of neurological immune-mediated disorders. Study-level findings and limits: The highest TCR clonal expansion occurred in HTLV-1-associated myelopathy; multiple sclerosis fell below healthy controls. Across subjects, expanded clones had no CDR3 amino acid sequences in common, pointing to private repertoires in all groups.

Preparation of the unsorted libraries drew on 2 million PBMCs stored at -80 C. It was by 5'RACE with 10-nucleotide random UMIs that the cDNA was made. TCRdb analysed the 5' RACE reads with MiXCR anew, one entry per CDR3 protein. This table holds tens of thousands of distinct CDR3 sequences, 8% to 13% found once. V was clipped by 0 bases and J by 7 bases, with 16 bases between them. Germline V lookup: CDR1 SGHRS, CDR2 YFSETQ. This CDR3 is built from 15 residues. This sequence was found in a woman aged 55-70 years with HTLV-1-associated myelopathy (HAM/TSP). Sequenced material: PBMCs. V usage is TRBV5-1 and J usage is TRBJ2-5; possible D gene TRBD2, 6 bases. CDR3 coding DNA: TGCGCCAGCAGCTTGGAACGGGACTTTCTGGGGACCCAGTACTTC. Translated: CASSLERDFLGTQYF.